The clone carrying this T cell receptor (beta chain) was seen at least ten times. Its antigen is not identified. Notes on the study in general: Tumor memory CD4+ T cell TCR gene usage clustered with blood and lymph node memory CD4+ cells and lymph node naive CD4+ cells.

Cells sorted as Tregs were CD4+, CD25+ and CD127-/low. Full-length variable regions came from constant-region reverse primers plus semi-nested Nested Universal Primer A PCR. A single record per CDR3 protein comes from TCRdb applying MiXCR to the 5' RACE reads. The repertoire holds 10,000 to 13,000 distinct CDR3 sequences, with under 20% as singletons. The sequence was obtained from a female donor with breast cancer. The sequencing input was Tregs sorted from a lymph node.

For the CDR3, the DNA is TGTGCCAGCACCTCGAGGGCAGGGTTTATCTTGGCGAACTATGGCTACACCTTC. Translated, it gives CASTSRAGFILANYGYTF. This chain joins TRBV7-8 and TRBJ1-2; tentative D call: TRBD1 (5 bases). Looked up from germline, CDR1 is SGHVS and CDR2 is FQNEAQ. The V end lost 7 bases, the J end lost 2 bases, and 26 bases lay between the germline ends. The CDR3 consists of 18 residues.